This TCR beta chain was identified in a study of blood T cells in healthy people across ages (dated by TCRdb to about 2015). Turning to the overall study: In model experiments, template switching captured roughly one uniquely barcoded TCR beta cDNA molecule for every two T cells. Using deep sequencing normalized with unique cDNA molecular identifiers, the study measured how TCR beta repertoire diversity changes with age. Donors were grouped into four age groups: young (average roughly 15 years), middle-aged (39), aged (around 60) and long-lived (approximately 81). For two donors (one aged 18 to 29 and one aged 80 or older), the study analyzed two additional independent replicas of 1 million unique cDNA reads from the same blood draw. Summary of the overall study and its limitations: Estimates of total diversity from one million sequenced T cells were regarded as lower bounds and underestimates. Observed TCR beta diversity per million T cells fell roughly linearly with age, and a significant reduction was already apparent by age roughly 40. Compared with the aged group, more naive CD4+ T cells, fewer expanded clones and increased TCR diversity were shown by the long-lived group, suggesting age selection. Because profiling used bulk unsorted PBMCs, naive and antigen-experienced compartments could not be compared conclusively. Because the CMV infection status of the donors was unknown, age-related changes in expanded clonotypes may potentially have been confounded. A strong correlation was found between observed TCR beta diversity and the percentage of naive T cells measured by flow cytometry.

Systemically healthy Caucasian individuals from Russia, approximately 39 in total and aged roughly 6 to 95 years, were included as donors. Each donor gave around 9.9 milliliters of peripheral blood, collected into EDTA-treated Vacutainer tubes. Ficoll-Paque density-gradient centrifugation was used to isolate PBMCs, with at least 7 million per sample. Total RNA, at least 5 micrograms per sample, was extracted from PBMCs with Trizol reagent. The percentages of naive CD45RAhigh/CD27high T cells were determined by flow cytometry on a PBMC aliquot from every donor. Library construction relied on 5' RACE. The run used an Illumina HiSeq 2500. A second PCR of about 7 to 12 cycles was run with a J-beta primer mix and a sample-barcoded 5' primer. A template-switch 5' adaptor carrying 12 random nucleotides introduced a unique molecular identifier onto each TCR beta cDNA molecule. Each sample yielded at least 2.5 million CDR3-containing paired-end reads. All of the RNA was converted into first-strand cDNA using the Mint cDNA synthesis kit, with a TRBC-specific oligonucleotide serving as the primer. After uracil-DNA glycosylase treatment, a first 18-cycle PCR used universal primers M1SS and BC2_uni_R on all cDNA. As for how the authors treated the data: Each sample was normalized by randomly selecting 1 million high-quality reads, each carrying a distinct molecular identifier. Instead of being binned into consensus sequences, reads with shared molecular identifiers were discarded. MiTCR, set to a Q25 quality threshold and the strictest error-elimination algorithm, was used for CDR3 identification, clonotype clustering and error correction. A nonparametric unseen species model with Euler transformation was used to estimate lower-bound total TCR beta diversity. TCRdb cleaned the public reads at Q25 with fastp, built clones with MiXCR and kept in-frame beta chains. CDR3 protein duplicates are merged, each entry listing the most common genes and DNA. The V and J calls here are based on TCRdb, not the publication. The sample records 1 million or so distinct CDR3 sequences, 20% to 25% of which are singletons. The top ten constitute approximately 0.7% of the sample.

The CDR3 holds 17 amino acids from the cysteine to the phenylalanine. Left in the record is the CDR3 DNA by itself, 51 bases read in frame from the first base. Trimming takes 4 bases off V and 0 bases off J; junction bases not matched to a gene: 5. Per the germline V gene (reference sequence), SGHNT is the CDR1 and YYREEE is the CDR2. This clonotype appeared a few times. Its antigen specificity is not known. Base qualities are not provided; no much larger clone lies one nucleotide away. The same sample was also studied in work on T cells of mothers and their children. As noted in the second study: The donors were nine systemically healthy Caucasian individuals, made up of three mothers and their six children. cDNA synthesis used all of the extracted RNA, with about 1.5 ug of RNA in each 15 ul reaction. Sample barcodes and 2-4 random nucleotides were added via the M1S primer in the second PCR. More than 9 million TCR beta CDR3 reads were obtained from each mother, and roughly 3 million reads were obtained from each child. In both related and unrelated pairs, thymic selection shapes the output of TCR recombination in a similar way, with inherited differences having only a minor effect. Normalized repertoire overlap was always slightly but never significantly higher in related than unrelated mother-child pairs. No persistent microchimeric T cell clones were detected, at a sensitivity of roughly 100 clones per million clonotypes. Deep NGS was used in the study to compare the TCR beta repertoires of mothers and children and to look for features that separate related mother-child pairs from unrelated individuals. Mothers averaged about 37 +/- 4 years of age and children averaged about 12 +/- 4 years. After adapters were ligated using NEBNext reagents, the libraries underwent 100+100 nt paired-end sequencing on an Illumina HiSeq 2000. To prevent cross-contamination, the mother and child libraries were prepared a month apart and were sequenced in separate runs. Between roughly 500,000 and 2,300,000 distinct TCR beta clonotypes were identified per donor. Naive TCR beta clonotypes were estimated from low-frequency clonotypes matched to each donor's FACS-determined naive share, without sorting.

This sequence uses TRBV5-4 and TRBJ2-5, with 14 middle bases fitting TRBD2. Sequencing was carried out using blood. This TCR was recovered from a girl aged 2 to 9 in good health. This receptor carries the CDR3 CASSPGLAGAHQETQYF. Here is the DNA: TGTGCCAGCAGCCCGGGACTAGCGGGGGCCCACCAAGAGACCCAGTACTTC.